This T cell receptor (beta chain) is drawn from a study of blood T cell repertoires in COVID-19. At the level of the study: Sample material is recorded as cDNA or gDNA derived from T cells, B-cell-depleted T cells, or PBMCs.

Looked up from germline, CDR1 is MNHEY and CDR2 is SMNVEV (reference sequence). The CDR3 contains 16 residues. V gave up 6 bases and J gave up 9 bases, with 21 bases separating them. TCRdb's copy holds only in-frame clones and misses some; the assay was immunoSEQ multiplex PCR. The sample yields around 260,000 clones, about 88% seen once. This chain uses TRBV27 with TRBJ1-6; D perhaps matches TRBD1 (6 bases). This sequence was found in a man aged 30 to 45 with active or convalescent COVID-19. The sequencing sample was made of peripheral blood. CDR3 coding DNA: TGTGCCAGCAGGCCCCTTACACAGGGTGGAGTTTCACCCCTCCACTTT. The encoded protein is CASRPLTQGGVSPLHF.